Shown below are 20 T cell receptor beta chains from a single sample sequenced in a study of T cells in localized non-small cell lung cancer. The method was immunoSEQ multiplex PCR; TCRdb's version includes in-frame clones alone and lacks a portion of them. Here the sample spans about 36,000 clones, around 88% being singletons. The source was peripheral blood, collected before any cancer treatment. The receptors were sampled from a woman aged 35-70 years with stage I lung adenocarcinoma.

The chain uses TRBV11-2 and TRBJ2-7; D unclear. The V gene's germline CDR1 is SGHAT and CDR2 FQNNGV. V was pared by 1 base and J by 4 bases, with 8 bases between. This CDR3 has 13 residues. CDR3 coding DNA: TGTGCCAGCAGCTTAGGAGTGCGGTACGAGCAGTACTTC. Amino acids: CASSLGVRYEQYF.

The DNA of the CDR3 is TGTGCCAGCTCTGACAGGGCGTCGCCGGACACTGAAGCTTTCTTT. This encodes CASSDRASPDTEAFF. The gene calls are TRBV7-9 and TRBJ1-1, with 7 bases that match TRBD1. The CDR3 has 15 amino acids. V shed 8 bases and J 3 bases; nucleotides not matched to a gene: 12. Germline CDR1 SEHNR, CDR2 FQNEAQ (reference sequence).

The chain combines TRBV6-1 with TRBJ2-4; D ambiguous. This CDR3 region has 15 residues. The germline V and J ends were trimmed by 8 bases and 5 bases, with 19 bases remaining between them. Germline lookup yields CDR1 MNHNS and CDR2 SASEGT. In DNA form, the CDR3 reads TGTGCCAGCGGCTACTTGCCCGACACCCAAAACATTCAGTACTTC. Protein: CASGYLPDTQNIQYF.

This chain connects TRBV2 to TRBJ1-5; 7 bases map to TRBD1. The germline V gene encodes CDR1 SNHLY and CDR2 FYNNEI. Germline trimming cut 4 bases from V and 2 bases from J; bases unmatched to any gene: 8. The CDR3 has 16 residues. CDR3 region: CASSARMTGRNQPQHF. The CDR3 nucleotides read TGTGCCAGCAGTGCTCGAATGACAGGGCGCAATCAGCCCCAGCATTTT.

With regard to this clone: In the same sample, other DNA sequences code for this CDR3. The rearrangement joins TRBV14 to TRBJ1-1; possibly TRBD1 for D (6 bases). Germline V lookup: CDR1 SGHDN, CDR2 FVKESK. Trimming pared 5 bases from V and 2 bases from J, leaving 9 bases between. The CDR3 spans 13 residues. The CDR3 loop is CASSRGGNTEAFF. The CDR3 coding sequence is TGTGCCAGCAGCAGGGGGGGAAACACTGAAGCTTTCTTT.

This chain uses TRBV9 with TRBJ2-1; weak D call: TRBD2 (7 bases). Germline V gene lookup returns CDR1 SGDLS and CDR2 YYNGEE. Trimming removed 5 bases at V and 1 base at J, with 13 bases between. The CDR3 covers 15 residues. The CDR3 here is CASSGRGPSYNEQFF. CDR3 DNA sequence: TGTGCCAGCAGTGGGCGGGGGCCGTCCTACAATGAGCAGTTCTTC.

V usage is TRBV6-5 and J usage is TRBJ2-2, with D perhaps assigned TRBD1 or TRBD2 (6 bases each). The CDR3 is made up of 15 amino acids. The germline gives CDR1 MNHEY, CDR2 SVGAGI. V was clipped by 6 bases and J by 5 bases, with 16 bases between them. The CDR3 loop is CASSIQGGWTGELFF. The CDR3 DNA sequence: TGTGCCAGCAGCATACAGGGAGGTTGGACCGGGGAGCTGTTTTTT.

This chain joins TRBV2 and TRBJ2-7; D is unresolved. CDR3 length equals 14 residues. Trimming pared 8 bases from V and 3 bases from J, leaving 17 bases between. Germline values: CDR1 SNHLY, CDR2 FYNNEI. CDR3 residues: CASFVRALSYEQYF. The CDR3 nucleotides are TGTGCCAGCTTTGTTCGGGCGTTAAGCTACGAGCAGTACTTC.

This sequence joins TRBV5-1 and TRBJ1-1; D gene ambiguous. The germline gives CDR1 SGHRS, CDR2 YFSETQ. V gave up 0 bases and J gave up 5 bases, with 14 bases separating them. The CDR3 consists of 15 residues. CDR3 in DNA: TGCGCCAGCAGCTTGGCCCGGACTCCGCAAACTGAAGCTTTCTTT. It specifies CASSLARTPQTEAFF.

The chain employs TRBV29-1 and TRBJ2-4; D might be TRBD1 (6 bases). V was clipped by 3 bases and J by 7 bases, with 19 bases between them. The CDR3 totals 15 residues. Germline lookup yields CDR1 SQVTM and CDR2 ANQGSEA. The CDR3 is CSVDARGTGGNIQYF. CDR3 nucleotides: TGCAGCGTTGACGCGAGGGGGACCGGTGGGAACATTCAGTACTTC.

V usage is TRBV11-3 and J usage is TRBJ1-3; D remains ambiguous. Per germline, CDR1 SGHNT and CDR2 YENEEA. The V end lost 5 bases, the J end lost 0 bases, and 8 bases lay between the germline ends. The CDR3 is made up of 14 amino acids. CDR3 amino acids: CASSRDISGNTIYF. The CDR3 DNA reads as TGTGCCAGCAGCCGTGACATCTCTGGAAACACCATATATTTT.

V and J are TRBV5-4 and TRBJ2-7, with 8 nucleotides matching TRBD1. Losses at the gene ends were 2 bases for V and 4 bases for J; bases not matched to a gene: 5. There are 14 residues in the CDR3. CDR1 and CDR2 from the germline V gene are SGHNT and YYREEE (reference sequence). The CDR3 protein is CASSFTDRVYEQYF. CDR3 bases: TGTGCCAGCAGCTTTACGGACAGGGTGTACGAGCAGTACTTC.

This clone was detected once. The chain uses TRBV7-3 and TRBJ1-6; D gene unclear. This CDR3 has 14 residues. V lost 0 bases, J lost 11 bases, and 11 bases lay in between. Germline CDR1 is SGHTA and CDR2 is FQGTGA. This chain's CDR3 is CASSLTGEGTPLHF. In nucleotides, the CDR3 is TGTGCCAGCAGCTTAACTGGCGAAGGGACACCCCTCCACTTT. The full variable domain, with the rest looked up from reference TRBV7-3 and TRBJ1-6, is GAGVSQTPSNKVTEKGKYVELRCDPISGHTALYWYRQSLGQGPEFLIYFQGTGAADDSGLPNDRFFAVRPEGSVSTLKIQRTERGDSAVYLCASSLTGEGTPLHFGNGTRLTVT.

V usage is TRBV19 and J usage is TRBJ1-6, with TRBD1 matching over 11 bases. The CDR3 sequence is 17 residues long. The V segment lost 5 bases and the J segment 1 base; nucleotides outside the gene matches: 4. Germline CDR1 is LNHDA and CDR2 is SQIVND (reference sequence). In nucleotides, the CDR3 is TGTGCCAGTAGTTTTGGGACAGGGGGTTCCTATAATTCACCCCTCCACTTT. Its protein product is CASSFGTGGSYNSPLHF.

V and J are TRBV28 and TRBJ1-4; 7 bases match TRBD1. The V segment lost 6 bases and the J segment 8 bases; nucleotides outside the gene matches: 9. Germline lookup yields CDR1 MDHEN and CDR2 SYDVKM. The CDR3 spans 14 residues. CDR3 nucleotide sequence: TGTGCCAGCAGCCCCGAGGGGGCGTGGGAAAAACTGTTTTTT. Its translation: CASSPEGAWEKLFF.

V is TRBV28 and J is TRBJ1-5; no clear D. Germline V gene data show CDR1 as MDHEN and CDR2 as SYDVKM. V lost 2 bases and J lost 0, with 11 bases in between. The CDR3 contains 16 residues. The CDR3 nucleotides are TGTGCCAGCAGTTTAGGGTCCCGTCCTAGCAATCAGCCCCAGCATTTT. Residues: CASSLGSRPSNQPQHF.

This rearrangement joins TRBV5-1 to TRBJ2-1; D remains unclear. The CDR3 totals 14 residues. V was pared by 0 bases and J by 5 bases, with 9 bases between. Germline loops: CDR1 SGHRS, CDR2 YFSETQ. The CDR3 reads CASSLVNPNNEQFF. CDR3 coding DNA: TGCGCCAGCAGCTTGGTGAATCCCAACAATGAGCAGTTCTTC.

The CDR3 region has the DNA TGTGCCAGCAGTTCTGAGCTTTCGAACACTGAAGCTTTCTTT. It is translated as CASSSELSNTEAFF. The chain recombines TRBV6-5 with TRBJ1-1; D is uncertain. This CDR3 has 14 residues. Trimming took off 4 bases at V and 1 base at J, with 10 bases between the two ends. Per the germline V gene, CDR1 is MNHEY and CDR2 is SVGAGI.

V gene TRBV29-1 combines with J gene TRBJ1-2; 7 bases line up with TRBD1. J gave up 4 bases and V 7 bases, and 6 bases lay outside the gene matches. CDR1 is SQVTM and CDR2 is ANQGSEA in the germline V gene. The CDR3 runs 12 residues. Written as DNA, the CDR3 is TGCAGCGCCCTACAGGGGACCTATGGCTACACCTTC. Translating it yields CSALQGTYGYTF.

The V call is TRBV6-5, the J call TRBJ2-7; TRBD1 might be the D (5 bases). The CDR3 totals 15 residues. V dropped 0 bases and J dropped 2 bases, with 11 bases sitting between them. Germline V gene sequence: CDR1 MNHEY, CDR2 SVGAGI. CDR3 DNA: TGTGCCAGCAGTTACTCAATAGGGGATCCCTACGAGCAGTACTTC. The encoded protein is CASSYSIGDPYEQYF.